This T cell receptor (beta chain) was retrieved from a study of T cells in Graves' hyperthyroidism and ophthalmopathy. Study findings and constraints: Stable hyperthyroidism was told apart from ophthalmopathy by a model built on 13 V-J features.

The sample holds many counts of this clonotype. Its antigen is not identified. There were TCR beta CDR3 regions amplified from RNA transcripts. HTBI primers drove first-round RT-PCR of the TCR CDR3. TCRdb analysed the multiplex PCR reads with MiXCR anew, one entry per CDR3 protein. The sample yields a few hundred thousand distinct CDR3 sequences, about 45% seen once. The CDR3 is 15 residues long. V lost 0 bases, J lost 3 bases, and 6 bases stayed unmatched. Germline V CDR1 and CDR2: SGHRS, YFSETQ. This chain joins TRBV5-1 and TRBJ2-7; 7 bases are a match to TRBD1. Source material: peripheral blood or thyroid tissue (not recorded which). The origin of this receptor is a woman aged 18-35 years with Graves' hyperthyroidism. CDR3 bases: TGCGCCAGCAGCTTGGGACCGGGACAGAACTACGAGCAGTACTTC. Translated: CASSLGPGQNYEQYF.